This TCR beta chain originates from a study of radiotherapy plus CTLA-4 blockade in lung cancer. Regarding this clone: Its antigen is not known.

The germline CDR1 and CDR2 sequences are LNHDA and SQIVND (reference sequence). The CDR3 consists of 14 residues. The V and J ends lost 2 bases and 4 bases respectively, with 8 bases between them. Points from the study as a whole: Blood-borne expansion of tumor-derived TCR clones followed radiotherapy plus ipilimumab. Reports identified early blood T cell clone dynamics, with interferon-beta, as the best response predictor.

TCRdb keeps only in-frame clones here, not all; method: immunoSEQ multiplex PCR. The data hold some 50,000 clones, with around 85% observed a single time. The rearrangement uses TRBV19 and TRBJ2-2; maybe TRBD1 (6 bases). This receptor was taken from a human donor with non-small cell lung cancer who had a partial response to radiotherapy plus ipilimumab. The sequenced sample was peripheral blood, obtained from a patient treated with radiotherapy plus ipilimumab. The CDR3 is CASSILQGTGELFF. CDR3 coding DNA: TGTGCCAGTAGTATACTACAGGGCACCGGGGAGCTGTTTTTT.